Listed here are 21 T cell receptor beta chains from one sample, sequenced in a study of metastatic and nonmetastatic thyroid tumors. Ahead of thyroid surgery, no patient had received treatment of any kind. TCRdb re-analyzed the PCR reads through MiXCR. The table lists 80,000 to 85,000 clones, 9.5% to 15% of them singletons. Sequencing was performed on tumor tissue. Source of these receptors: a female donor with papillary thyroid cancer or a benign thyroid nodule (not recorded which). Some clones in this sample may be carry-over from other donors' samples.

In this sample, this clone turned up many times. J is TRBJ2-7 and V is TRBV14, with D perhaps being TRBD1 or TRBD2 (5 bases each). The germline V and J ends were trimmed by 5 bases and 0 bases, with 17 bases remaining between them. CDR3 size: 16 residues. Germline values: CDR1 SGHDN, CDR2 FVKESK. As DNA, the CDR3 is TGTGCCAGCAGCAAGAGGGCACAGGCGGTCTCCTACGAGCAGTACTTC. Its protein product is CASSKRAQAVSYEQYF.

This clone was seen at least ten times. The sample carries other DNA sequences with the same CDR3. The CDR3 is CASSGSWAENYGYTF. For the CDR3, the DNA is TGTGCCAGCAGCGGGTCGTGGGCGGAGAACTATGGCTACACCTTC. The chain uses TRBV9 and TRBJ1-2; D gene unclear. The CDR3 loop spans 15 amino acids. V shed 3 bases and J shed 2 bases, with 14 bases lying between them. The germline V gene encodes CDR1 SGDLS and CDR2 YYNGEE.

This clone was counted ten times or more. CDR3 DNA sequence: TGTGCCAGCAGCTTAGAGGGGGCTCTGACCTACGAGCAGTACTTC. It specifies CASSLEGALTYEQYF. The chain is built from TRBV13 and TRBJ2-7; 7 nucleotides agree with TRBD1. Looked up from germline, CDR1 is PRHDT and CDR2 is FYEKMQ (reference sequence). After removal of 1 base from V and 2 bases from J, the junction contained 5 bases not matched to a gene. The CDR3 runs 15 residues.

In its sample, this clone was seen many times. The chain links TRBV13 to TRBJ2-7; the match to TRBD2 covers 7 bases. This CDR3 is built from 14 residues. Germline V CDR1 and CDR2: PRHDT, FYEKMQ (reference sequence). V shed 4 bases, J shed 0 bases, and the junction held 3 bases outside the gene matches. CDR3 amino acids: CASSSSGTSYEQYF. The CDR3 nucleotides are TGTGCCAGCAGCTCGAGCGGGACCTCCTACGAGCAGTACTTC. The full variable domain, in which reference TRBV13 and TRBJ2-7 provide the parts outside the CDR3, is AAGVIQSPRHLIKEKRETATLKCYPIPRHDTVYWYQQGPGQDPQFLISFYEKMQSDKGSIPDRFSAQQFSDYHSELNMSSLELGDSALYFCASSSSGTSYEQYFGPGTRLTVT.

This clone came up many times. The DNA of the CDR3 is TGTGCCAGTAGTATAAACGAGTGGGGAACTTTCTTT. Protein: CASSINEWGTFF. The chain links TRBV19 to TRBJ1-1; D gene unclear. Trimming removed 2 bases from V and 12 bases from J, with 13 bases in between. This CDR3 contains 12 residues. Germline V gives CDR1 LNHDA, CDR2 SQIVND (reference sequence).

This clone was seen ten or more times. The DNA for the CDR3 is TGTGCCAGTAGTCCAGACCCCCTCGGAGGGGCGAACACCGGGGAGCTGTTTTTT. Protein: CASSPDPLGGANTGELFF. The chain combines TRBV19 with TRBJ2-2, with D possibly TRBD2 on 6 matching bases. There are 18 residues in the CDR3. Germline V gives CDR1 LNHDA, CDR2 SQIVND (reference sequence). Trimming cost V 5 bases and J 0 bases, with 19 bases left between them.

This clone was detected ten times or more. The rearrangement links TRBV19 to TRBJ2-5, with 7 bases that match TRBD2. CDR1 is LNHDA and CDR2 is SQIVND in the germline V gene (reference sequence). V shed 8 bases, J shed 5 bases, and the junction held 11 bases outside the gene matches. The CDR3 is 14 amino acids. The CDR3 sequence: CASGFVGTNETQYF. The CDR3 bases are TGTGCCAGTGGTTTCGTAGGGACTAACGAGACCCAGTACTTC. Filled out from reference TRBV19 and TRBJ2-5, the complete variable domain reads DGGITQSPKYLFRKEGQNVTLSCEQNLNHDAMYWYRQDPGQGLRLIYYSQIVNDFQKGDIAEGYSVSREKKESFPLTVTSAQKNPTAFYLCASGFVGTNETQYFGPGTRLLVL.

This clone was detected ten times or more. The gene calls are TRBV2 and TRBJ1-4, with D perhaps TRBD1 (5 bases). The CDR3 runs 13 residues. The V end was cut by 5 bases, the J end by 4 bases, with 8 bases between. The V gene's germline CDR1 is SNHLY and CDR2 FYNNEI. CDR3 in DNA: TGTGCCAGCAGTTTGGGGGGTAATGAAAAACTGTTTTTT. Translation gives CASSLGGNEKLFF.

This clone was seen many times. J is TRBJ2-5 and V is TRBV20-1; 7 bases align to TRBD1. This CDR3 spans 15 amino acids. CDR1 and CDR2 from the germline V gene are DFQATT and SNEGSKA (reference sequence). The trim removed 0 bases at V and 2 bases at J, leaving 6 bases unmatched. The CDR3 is CSARDGGQVQETQYF. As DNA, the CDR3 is TGCAGTGCTAGAGATGGCGGACAGGTTCAAGAGACCCAGTACTTC.

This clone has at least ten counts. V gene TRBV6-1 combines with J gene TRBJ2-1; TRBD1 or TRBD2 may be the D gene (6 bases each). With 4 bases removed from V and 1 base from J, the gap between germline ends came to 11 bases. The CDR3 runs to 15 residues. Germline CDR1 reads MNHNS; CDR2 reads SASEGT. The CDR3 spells CASSVRRGSYNEQFF. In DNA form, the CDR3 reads TGTGCCAGCAGTGTCCGGAGGGGGTCCTACAATGAGCAGTTCTTC.

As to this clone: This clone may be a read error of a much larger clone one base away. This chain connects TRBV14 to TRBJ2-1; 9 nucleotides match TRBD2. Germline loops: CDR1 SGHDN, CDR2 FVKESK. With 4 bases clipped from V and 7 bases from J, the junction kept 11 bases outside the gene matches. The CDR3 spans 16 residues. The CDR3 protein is CASSPRLAVVGNEQFF. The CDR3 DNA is TGTGCCAGCAGCCCGCGACTAGCGGTCGTTGGGAATGAGCAGTTCTTC. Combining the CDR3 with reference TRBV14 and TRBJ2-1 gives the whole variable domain EAGVTQFPSHSVIEKGQTVTLRCDPISGHDNLYWYRRVMGKEIKFLLHFVKESKQDESGMPNNRFLAERTGGTYSTLKVQPAELEDSGVYFCASSPRLAVVGNEQFFGPGTRLTVL.

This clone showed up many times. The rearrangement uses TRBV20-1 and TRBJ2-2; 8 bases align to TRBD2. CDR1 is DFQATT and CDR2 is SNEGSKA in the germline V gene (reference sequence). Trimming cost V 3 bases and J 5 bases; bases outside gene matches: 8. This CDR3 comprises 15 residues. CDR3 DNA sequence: TGCAGTGCTAGTCCGGAGGCGGGAGGTACCGGGGAGCTGTTTTTT. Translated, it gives CSASPEAGGTGELFF.

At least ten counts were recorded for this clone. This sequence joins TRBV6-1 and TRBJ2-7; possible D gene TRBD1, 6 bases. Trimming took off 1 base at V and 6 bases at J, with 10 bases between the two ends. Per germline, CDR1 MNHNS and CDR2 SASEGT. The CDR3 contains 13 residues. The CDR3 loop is CASSEGQDLEQYF. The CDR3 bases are TGTGCCAGCAGTGAAGGACAGGACCTCGAGCAGTACTTC.

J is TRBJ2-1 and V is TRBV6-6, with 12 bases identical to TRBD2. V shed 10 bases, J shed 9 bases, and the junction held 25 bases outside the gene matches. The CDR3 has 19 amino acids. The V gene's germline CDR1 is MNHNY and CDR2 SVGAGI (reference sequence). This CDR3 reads CATGGSLRLAGERGGEQFF. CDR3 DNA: TGTGCCACGGGCGGGTCCTTGAGACTAGCGGGAGAAAGAGGCGGTGAGCAGTTCTTC.

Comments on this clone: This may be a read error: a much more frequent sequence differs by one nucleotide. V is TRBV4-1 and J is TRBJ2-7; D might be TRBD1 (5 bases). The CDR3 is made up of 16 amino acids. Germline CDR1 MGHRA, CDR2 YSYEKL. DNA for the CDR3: TGCGCCAGCAGCCGAGCACTTACGACAGCTACCTACGAGCATTACTTC. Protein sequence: CASSRALTTATYEHYF.

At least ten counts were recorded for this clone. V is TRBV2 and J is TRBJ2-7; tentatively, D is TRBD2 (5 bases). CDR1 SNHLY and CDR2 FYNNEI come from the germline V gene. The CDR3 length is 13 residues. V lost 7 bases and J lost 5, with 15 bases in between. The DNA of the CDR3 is TGTGCCAGCACTCGTAGAGGGTCCAACGAGCAGTACTTC. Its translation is CASTRRGSNEQYF.

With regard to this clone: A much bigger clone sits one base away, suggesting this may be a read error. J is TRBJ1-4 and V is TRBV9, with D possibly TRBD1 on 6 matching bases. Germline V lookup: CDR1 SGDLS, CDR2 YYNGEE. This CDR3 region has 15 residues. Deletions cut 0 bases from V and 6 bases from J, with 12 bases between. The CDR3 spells CASSVGTVGYEKLFF. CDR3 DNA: TGTGCCAGCAGCGTAGGGACAGTGGGCTATGAAAAACTGTTTTTT.

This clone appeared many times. The CDR3 sequence: CASSSRQGESTDTQYF. The CDR3 DNA reads as TGCGCCAGCAGCTCGAGGCAGGGGGAGAGCACAGATACGCAGTATTTT. The genes are TRBV5-1 and TRBJ2-3; TRBD1 matches at 7 bases. This CDR3 contains 16 residues. V was pared by 3 bases and J by 0 bases, with 7 bases of the junction left unmatched. Germline V gives CDR1 SGHRS, CDR2 YFSETQ.

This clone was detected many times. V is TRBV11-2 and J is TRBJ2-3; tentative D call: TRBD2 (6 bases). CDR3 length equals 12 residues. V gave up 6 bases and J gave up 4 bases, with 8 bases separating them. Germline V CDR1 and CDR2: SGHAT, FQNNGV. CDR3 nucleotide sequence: TGTGCCAGCAGGGGACTTCCAGATACGCAGTATTTT. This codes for CASRGLPDTQYF.

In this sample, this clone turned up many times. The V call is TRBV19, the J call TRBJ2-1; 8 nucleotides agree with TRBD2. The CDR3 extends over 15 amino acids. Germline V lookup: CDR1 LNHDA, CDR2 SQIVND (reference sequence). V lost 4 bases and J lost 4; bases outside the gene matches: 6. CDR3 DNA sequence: TGTGCCAGTAGTAAAGGGGGACTAGTGTACAATGAGCAGTTCTTC. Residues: CASSKGGLVYNEQFF.

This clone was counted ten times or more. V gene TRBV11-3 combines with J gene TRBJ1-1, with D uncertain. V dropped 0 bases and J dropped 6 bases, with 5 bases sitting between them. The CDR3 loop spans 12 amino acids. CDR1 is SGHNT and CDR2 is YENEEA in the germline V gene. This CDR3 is CASSLETSEAFF. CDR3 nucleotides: TGTGCCAGCAGCTTAGAGACCTCTGAAGCTTTCTTT.